These 15 T cell receptor beta chains came from one sample sequenced in a study of blood T cells in healthy people across ages. Using a J-beta primer mix together with a sample-barcoded 5' primer, a second PCR was run for roughly 6 to 12 cycles. MiXCR, run by TCRdb on the 5' RACE reads, gives a single entry per CDR3 protein. The sample yields under 850,000 distinct CDR3 sequences, roughly 34% seen once. Sequencing was carried out using blood. All receptors come from a man between 18 and 29 years old in good health.

The gene calls are TRBV21-1 and TRBJ1-5; no DNA check was done on the table's D call, TRBD1. TRBV21-1 represents a pseudogene. The CDR3 extends over 15 amino acids. Here the CDR3 DNA reads TGTGCCAGCAGCAGTACAGGGGGAAAGGGTCAGCCCCAGCATTTT. Its protein is CASSSTGGKGQPQHF.

This chain uses TRBV27 with TRBJ2-5; possibly TRBD1 for D (6 bases). V lost 5 bases, J lost 5 bases, and 12 bases lay in between. This CDR3 has 13 amino acids. Germline V lookup: CDR1 MNHEY, CDR2 SMNVEV (reference sequence). The CDR3 DNA reads TGTGCCAGCAGTAGACAGGATTTGGAGACCCAGTACTTC. Amino acids: CASSRQDLETQYF.

This clonotype was detected many times. The gene calls are TRBV12-3 or TRBV12-4 and TRBJ1-2, with 7 bases lining up with TRBD1. The CDR3 sequence is 11 residues long. V shed 4 bases and J 8 bases; nucleotides not matched to a gene: 1. DNA of the CDR3: TGTGCCAGCAGTTACAGGGGCGGCTACACCTTC. It codes for CASSYRGGYTF.

The chain joins TRBV7-9 to TRBJ2-5, with no clear D. Germline V gene data show CDR1 as SEHNR and CDR2 as FQNEAQ (reference sequence). Trimming pared 2 bases from V and 2 bases from J, leaving 12 bases between. CDR3 size: 15 residues. The CDR3 here is CASSLRCSEQETQYF. Here the CDR3 DNA reads TGTGCCAGCAGCTTACGATGTTCAGAACAAGAGACCCAGTACTTC.

This clonotype was counted ten times or more. The chain links TRBV4-3 to TRBJ2-1, with a possible D match to TRBD1 (5 bases). Trimming cost V 4 bases and J 2 bases, with 12 bases left between them. This CDR3 has 15 amino acids. Germline V gene sequence: CDR1 LGHNA, CDR2 YSLEER. The CDR3 nucleotides read TGCGCCAGCAGCCCCCAACCAGGGACCTACAATGAGCAGTTCTTC. This sequence encodes CASSPQPGTYNEQFF.

This clonotype was recorded a few times. The chain joins TRBV7-2 to TRBJ2-5; 9 nucleotides align to TRBD1. The CDR3 is 15 amino acids. Germline values: CDR1 SGHTA, CDR2 FQGNSA. Unmatched junction bases numbered 2, after V lost 2 bases and J lost 1 base. The chain's CDR3 is CASSLSGQGQETQYF. CDR3 sequence (DNA): TGTGCCAGCAGCTTATCGGGACAGGGCCAAGAGACCCAGTACTTC.

V gene TRBV6-6 combines with J gene TRBJ1-6; D is undetermined. V lost 5 bases, J lost 8 bases, and 4 bases lay in between. The CDR3 spans 11 residues. Germline V gene sequence: CDR1 MNHNY, CDR2 SVGAGI (reference sequence). The CDR3 is CASSLHSPLHF. In DNA form, the CDR3 reads TGTGCCAGCAGTCTCCATTCACCCCTCCACTTT.

The rearrangement uses TRBV14 and TRBJ1-4; D ambiguous. CDR3 length: 16 residues. The V gene's germline CDR1 is SGHDN and CDR2 FVKESK. Trimming took off 5 bases at V and 2 bases at J, with 15 bases between the two ends. Here the CDR3 DNA reads TGTGCCAGCAGCAGCGATAGAGCATGGACTAATGAAAAACTGTTTTTT. Its translation: CASSSDRAWTNEKLFF.

This clonotype was detected only a few times. This chain links TRBV25-1 with TRBJ2-7; D remains unclear. Per the germline V gene, CDR1 is MGHDK and CDR2 is SYGVNS. This CDR3 is built from 9 residues. V lost 11 bases, J lost 2 bases, and 4 bases lay in between. The CDR3 loop is CAHAYEQYF. The CDR3 nucleotides read TGTGCCCACGCCTACGAGCAGTACTTC.

This chain uses TRBV9 with TRBJ2-5, with 11 bases aligning to TRBD1. From germline, CDR1 is SGDLS and CDR2 YYNGEE. CDR3 length equals 15 residues. V gave up 4 bases and J gave up 2 bases; unmatched junction bases: 4. In nucleotides, the CDR3 is TGTGCCAGCAGCCATGGGACAGGGGGACAAGAGACCCAGTACTTC. As protein: CASSHGTGGQETQYF.

In this sample, this clonotype turned up a few times. The chain uses TRBV5-1 and TRBJ2-5; no clear D. From germline, CDR1 is SGHRS and CDR2 YFSETQ. This CDR3 contains 13 residues. V lost 4 bases, J lost 2 bases, and 9 bases lay in between. The DNA for the CDR3 is TGCGCCAGCAGCGTGGCTCAGCAAGAGACCCAGTACTTC. Amino acids: CASSVAQQETQYF. The variable domain in full, with the rest retrieved from reference TRBV5-1 and TRBJ2-5, is KAGVTQTPRYLIKTRGQQVTLSCSPISGHRSVSWYQQTPGQGLQFLFEYFSETQRNKGNFPGRFSGRQFSNSRSEMNVSTLELGDSALYLCASSVAQQETQYFGPGTRLLVL.

The chain recombines TRBV12-3 or TRBV12-4 with TRBJ1-5, with 7 bases fitting TRBD1. The V and J ends lost 2 bases and 6 bases, in that order; junction bases with no gene match: 10. This CDR3 is built from 16 residues. The CDR3 nucleotides read TGTGCCAGCAGTTTAAGGGGTGACAGGGCCTCTCAGCCCCAGCATTTT. Amino acids: CASSLRGDRASQPQHF.

This clonotype was recorded at least ten times. This sequence joins TRBV20-1 and TRBJ2-7, with D possibly being TRBD1 (5 bases). Per the germline V gene, CDR1 is DFQATT and CDR2 is SNEGSKA (reference sequence). The germline V and J ends were trimmed by 3 bases and 1 base, with 13 bases remaining between them. The CDR3 has 14 residues. CDR3 loop: CSARGGAASYEQYF. The CDR3 DNA follows: TGCAGTGCTAGGGGTGGGGCAGCGTCCTACGAGCAGTACTTC.

The V gene is TRBV28, the J gene TRBJ1-5; 8 bases align to TRBD1. The germline V gene encodes CDR1 MDHEN and CDR2 SYDVKM. This CDR3 comprises 14 residues. V shed 4 bases, J shed 7 bases, and the junction held 6 bases outside the gene matches. The CDR3 region has the DNA TGTGCCAGCAGTTCCGGACAGGGAGAGCAGCCCCAGCATTTT. Translated, it gives CASSSGQGEQPQHF.

As concerns this clonotype: This may be a read error, as it is one base from a much larger clone. This chain links TRBV20-1 with TRBJ2-4; 10 nucleotides line up with TRBD2. The germline gives CDR1 DFQATT, CDR2 SNEGSKA (reference sequence). CDR3 length: 15 amino acids. This chain's CDR3 is CSAHSGGQAKNSQYF. Here the CDR3 DNA reads TGCAGTGCTCATAGCGGGGGGCAGGCCAAAAACAGTCAGTACTTC.